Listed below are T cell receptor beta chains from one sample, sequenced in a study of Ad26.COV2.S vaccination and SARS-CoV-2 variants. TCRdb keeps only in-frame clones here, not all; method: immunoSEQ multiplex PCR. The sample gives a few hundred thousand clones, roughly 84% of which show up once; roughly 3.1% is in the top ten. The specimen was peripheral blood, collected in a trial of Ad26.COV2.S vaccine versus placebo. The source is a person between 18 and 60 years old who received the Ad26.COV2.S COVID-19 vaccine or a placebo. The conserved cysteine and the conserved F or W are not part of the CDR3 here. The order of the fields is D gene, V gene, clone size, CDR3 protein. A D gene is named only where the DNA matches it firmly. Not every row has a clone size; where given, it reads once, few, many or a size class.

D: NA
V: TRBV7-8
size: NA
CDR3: ASSSVGSGELF

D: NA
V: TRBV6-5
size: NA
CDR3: ASMGNNEQY

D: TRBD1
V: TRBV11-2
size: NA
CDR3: ASSQTGARPYEQY

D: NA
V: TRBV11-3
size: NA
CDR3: ASSRGGSGANVLT

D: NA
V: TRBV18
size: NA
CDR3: ASSQRGTGANTGELF

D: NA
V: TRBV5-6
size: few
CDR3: ASSLVGYEQY

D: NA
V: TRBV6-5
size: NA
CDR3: ASSYERISGANVLT

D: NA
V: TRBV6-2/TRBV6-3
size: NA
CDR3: ASSHDSFQPQH

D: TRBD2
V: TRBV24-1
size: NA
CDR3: ATSDPSGGASNEQF

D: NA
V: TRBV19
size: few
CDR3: ASKAQRINYGYT

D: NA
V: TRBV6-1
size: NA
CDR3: ASSDRGEQY

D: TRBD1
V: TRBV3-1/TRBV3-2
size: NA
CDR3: ASSPDRGNYNEQF

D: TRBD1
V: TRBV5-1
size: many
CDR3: ASSLDRGHSPLH

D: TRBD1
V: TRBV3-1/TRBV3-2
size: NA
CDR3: ASSQDPGTGATDTQY

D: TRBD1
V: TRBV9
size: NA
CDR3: ASSVGQGAITEAF

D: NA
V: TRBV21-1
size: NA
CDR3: ARTRQATNEKLF

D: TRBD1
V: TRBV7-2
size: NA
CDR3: ASSPRTGAFYGYT

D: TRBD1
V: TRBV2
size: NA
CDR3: ASSQDRDMNTEAF

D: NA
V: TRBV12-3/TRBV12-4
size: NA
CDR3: ASSFAQGGEQY

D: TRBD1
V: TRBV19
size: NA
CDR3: ASRDRGATNEKLF

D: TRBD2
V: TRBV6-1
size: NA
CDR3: ASSELSGGAFEQF

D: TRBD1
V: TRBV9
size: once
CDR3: ASSARDRVLGELF

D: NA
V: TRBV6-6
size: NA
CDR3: ASSYLTVYRDTQY

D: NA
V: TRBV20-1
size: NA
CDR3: SARDGTEAF

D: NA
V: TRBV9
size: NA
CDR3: ASSVSEALYNSPLH

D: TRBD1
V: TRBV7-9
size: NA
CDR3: ASSSPRLYRGSMDTQY

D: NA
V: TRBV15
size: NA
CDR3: ATQQLVENQPQH

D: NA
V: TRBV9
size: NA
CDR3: ASSVDTDTQY

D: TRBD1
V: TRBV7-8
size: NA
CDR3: ASSWDRVTEAF

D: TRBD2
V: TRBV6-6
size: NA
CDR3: ATQRLATAYEQY

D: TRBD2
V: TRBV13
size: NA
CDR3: ASSFSETSGPAQISQY

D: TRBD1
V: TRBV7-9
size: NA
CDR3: ASSLSHDRGLNYGYT

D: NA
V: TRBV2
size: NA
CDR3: ASSDSQGYTEAF

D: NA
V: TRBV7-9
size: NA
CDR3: ASTPGDTQY

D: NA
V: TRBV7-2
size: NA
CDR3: ASGGSSGANVLT

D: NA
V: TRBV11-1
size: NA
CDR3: ASSLPGNYGYT

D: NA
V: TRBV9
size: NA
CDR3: ASTVPEAETNEKLF

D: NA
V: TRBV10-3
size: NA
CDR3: AISEDRSENGYT

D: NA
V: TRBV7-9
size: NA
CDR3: ASSPDRPFAGYT

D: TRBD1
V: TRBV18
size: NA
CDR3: ASSPEQGGGQPQH

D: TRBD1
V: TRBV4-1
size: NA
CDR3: ASSQESRDRAYEQY

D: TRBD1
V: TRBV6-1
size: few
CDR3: ASSEWDRSYGYT

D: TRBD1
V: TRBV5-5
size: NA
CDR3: ASSLRTGAGTGANVLT

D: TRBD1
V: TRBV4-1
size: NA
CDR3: ASSQTGVATEAF

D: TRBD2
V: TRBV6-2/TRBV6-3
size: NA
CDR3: ASSLGLAGLDEQF

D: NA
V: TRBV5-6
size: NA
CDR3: ASSLRGRGGEKLF

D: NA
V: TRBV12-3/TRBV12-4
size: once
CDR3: ASSSSGLDEQF

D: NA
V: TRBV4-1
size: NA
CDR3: ASSQDGPNKGDTQY

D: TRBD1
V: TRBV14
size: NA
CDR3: ASSRPGTAREKLF

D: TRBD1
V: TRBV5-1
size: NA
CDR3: ASSIQGSNTGELF

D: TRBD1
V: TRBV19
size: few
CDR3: ASSIGDRGPPLH

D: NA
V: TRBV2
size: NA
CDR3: ASSDLERTGELF

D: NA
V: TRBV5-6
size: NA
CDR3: ASREGAGSSYEQY

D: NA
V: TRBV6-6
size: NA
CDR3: ASTPQGGYGYT